Each of the 30 T cell receptor beta chains below was sequenced from the same sample in a study of siplizumab effects on memory and regulatory T cells. The method was immunoSEQ multiplex PCR; TCRdb's version includes in-frame clones alone and lacks a portion of them. In the table there are 37,000 or so clones, around 90% of which are singletons. Sequencing input: naive CD4+ T cells sorted from blood. Receptors were obtained from a human donor in good health.

The gene calls are TRBV7-2 and TRBJ2-6; TRBD2 is a possible D gene (6 bases). Germline loops: CDR1 SGHTA, CDR2 FQGNSA. V was pared by 5 bases and J by 0 bases, with 17 bases between. This CDR3 has 18 amino acids. The CDR3 here is CASSPQGTQNSGANVLTF. CDR3 coding DNA: TGTGCCAGCAGCCCCCAAGGGACTCAGAACTCTGGGGCCAACGTCCTGACTTTC.

CDR3 bases: TGTGCCAGCTCACCACCCGGGACAGGGGCCTACGAGCAGTACTTC. This translates into CASSPPGTGAYEQYF. V is TRBV18 and J is TRBJ2-7; 10 bases line up with TRBD1. CDR1 is KGHSH and CDR2 is LQKENI in the germline V gene. V was clipped by 0 bases and J by 2 bases; unmatched bases: 1. The CDR3 length is 15 residues.

V gene TRBV19 combines with J gene TRBJ2-7; 8 bases are a match to TRBD1. This CDR3 spans 15 amino acids. Germline CDR1 is LNHDA and CDR2 is SQIVND (reference sequence). V was clipped by 4 bases and J by 0 bases; unmatched bases: 5. CDR3 protein: CASSNRQGHSYEQYF. The CDR3 bases are TGTGCCAGTAGTAACCGACAGGGGCACTCCTACGAGCAGTACTTC.

The chain uses TRBV7-2 and TRBJ1-5; D remains unclear. The CDR3 has 14 amino acids. Germline V gene data show CDR1 as SGHTA and CDR2 as FQGNSA. Trimming left V 5 bases short and J 1 base short, with 9 bases between. This CDR3 reads CASSPRTSNQPQHF. CDR3 bases: TGTGCCAGCAGCCCCCGGACCAGCAATCAGCCCCAGCATTTT.

This rearrangement joins TRBV27 to TRBJ1-1, with 10 nucleotides matching TRBD1. There are 16 residues in the CDR3. Germline CDR1 and CDR2: MNHEY and SMNVEV (reference sequence). With V trimmed by 6 bases and J by 5 bases, 12 bases remained unmatched. CDR3 sequence: CASSSYLDRGKTEAFF. Written as DNA, the CDR3 is TGTGCCAGCAGCTCATACCTGGACAGGGGGAAGACTGAAGCTTTCTTT.

In this sample, this clone turned up once. The rearrangement joins TRBV7-3 to TRBJ2-5, with unresolved D. From germline, CDR1 is SGHTA and CDR2 FQGTGA. V was cut by 3 bases and J by 1 base, with 12 bases left in between. The CDR3 has 15 amino acids. The CDR3 sequence is CASSLGIGLQETQYF. CDR3 sequence (DNA): TGTGCCAGCAGCTTGGGGATAGGGCTCCAAGAGACCCAGTACTTC.

The chain carries TRBV6-1 and TRBJ2-7, with D unresolved. The V end lost 0 bases, the J end lost 2 bases, and 17 bases lay between the germline ends. The CDR3 runs 17 residues. Germline values: CDR1 MNHNS, CDR2 SASEGT. The CDR3 loop reads CASSEAGIWSTPYEQYF. Here the CDR3 DNA reads TGTGCCAGCAGTGAAGCTGGGATATGGAGCACCCCCTACGAGCAGTACTTC.

The chain employs TRBV18 and TRBJ1-2; D ambiguous. The CDR3 covers 16 residues. Germline V CDR1 and CDR2: KGHSH, LQKENI. Trimming removed 1 base from V and 2 bases from J, with 14 bases in between. CDR3 coding DNA: TGTGCCAGCTCACCACTCGAAGGAAAAGGGAACTATGGCTACACCTTC. It translates to CASSPLEGKGNYGYTF.

The V gene is TRBV5-4, the J gene TRBJ2-5; 8 bases line up with TRBD2. Trimming removed 5 bases from V and 5 bases from J; junction bases left unmatched: 8. The CDR3 extends over 14 amino acids. Germline CDR1 and CDR2: SGHNT and YYREEE (reference sequence). CDR3 coding DNA: TGTGCCAGCAGTAGCGGGACTACTACGGAGACCCAGTACTTC. This sequence encodes CASSSGTTTETQYF.

The chain uses TRBV18 and TRBJ2-4; 10 bases are shared with TRBD1. The CDR3 has 18 amino acids. With 5 bases clipped from V and 9 bases from J, the junction kept 19 bases outside the gene matches. CDR1 KGHSH and CDR2 LQKENI come from the germline V gene. This chain's CDR3 is CASSTLNSPPGQGSIQYF. DNA for the CDR3: TGTGCCAGCTCAACACTAAATTCACCACCGGGACAGGGGAGCATTCAGTACTTC.

This rearrangement joins TRBV6-5 to TRBJ2-7; D might be TRBD2 (7 bases). V lost 0 bases and J 2 bases, leaving 11 bases between the germline ends. This CDR3 region has 15 residues. Germline V CDR1 and CDR2: MNHEY, SVGAGI. The DNA for the CDR3 is TGTGCCAGCAGTTACTCGGGGGGGCTGACCTACGAGCAGTACTTC. This translates into CASSYSGGLTYEQYF.

This sequence joins TRBV5-4 and TRBJ2-6; no reliable D call. The V gene lost 1 base and the J gene lost 2 bases, with 7 bases spanning the gap. CDR1 is SGHNT and CDR2 is YYREEE in the germline V gene (reference sequence). This CDR3 spans 15 amino acids. The CDR3 spells CASSLSGAGANVLTF. The CDR3, as DNA: TGTGCCAGCAGCTTGTCTGGGGCTGGGGCCAACGTCCTGACTTTC. The variable domain in full, completed from reference TRBV5-4 and TRBJ2-6, reads ETGVTQSPTHLIKTRGQQVTLRCSSQSGHNTVSWYQQALGQGPQFIFQYYREEENGRGNFPPRFSGLQFPNYSSELNVNALELDDSALYLCASSLSGAGANVLTFGAGSRLTVL.

The V and J genes are TRBV5-1 and TRBJ2-1, with D perhaps TRBD1 (6 bases). Germline V CDR1 and CDR2: SGHRS, YFSETQ. CDR3 length equals 14 residues. V dropped 8 bases and J dropped 7 bases, with 19 bases sitting between them. Here the CDR3 reads CASGSMDSLNEQFF. DNA of the CDR3: TGCGCCAGTGGCTCAATGGACAGTCTGAATGAGCAGTTCTTC.

The CDR3 spells CASRDGWGGDYNEQFF. CDR3 coding DNA: TGTGCCAGCAGGGACGGTTGGGGAGGTGACTACAATGAGCAGTTCTTC. The J gene is TRBJ2-1, the V gene TRBV5-4; tentatively, D is TRBD2 (6 bases). Trimming removed 5 bases at V and 3 bases at J, with 18 bases between. The CDR3 runs 16 residues. Germline loops: CDR1 SGHNT, CDR2 YYREEE (reference sequence).

V usage is TRBV6-5 and J usage is TRBJ1-5, with D unresolved. Trimming left V 5 bases short and J 10 bases short, with 15 bases between. Germline V CDR1 and CDR2: MNHEY, SVGAGI. The CDR3 totals 13 residues. The CDR3 region has the DNA TGTGCCAGCAGTGAAACCAACGTCCTTCCCCAGCATTTT. It yields the protein CASSETNVLPQHF.

The chain joins TRBV14 to TRBJ1-1, with no clear D. Per the germline V gene, CDR1 is SGHDN and CDR2 is FVKESK. Trimming took off 1 base at V and 8 bases at J, with 8 bases between the two ends. The CDR3 sequence is 12 residues long. The CDR3 sequence: CASSQVGREAFF. The CDR3 coding sequence is TGTGCCAGCAGCCAAGTAGGAAGAGAAGCTTTCTTT.

This sequence joins TRBV4-1 and TRBJ2-3, with D hard to call. The CDR3 spans 15 residues. In germline, CDR1 is MGHRA, CDR2 YSYEKL. V shed 1 base and J shed 6 bases, with 14 bases lying between them. The CDR3 coding sequence is TGCGCCAGCAGCCAAGTTTGGGTAGGGTTGGATACGCAGTATTTT. Translating gives CASSQVWVGLDTQYF.

The rearrangement links TRBV6-1 to TRBJ1-4; TRBD1 is a possible D gene (5 bases). The germline V gene has CDR1 MNHNS and CDR2 SASEGT. Trimming cost V 1 base and J 8 bases, with 11 bases left between them. CDR3 size: 14 residues. The CDR3 nucleotides read TGTGCCAGCAGTGAAGTCGGGGGTCGAGAAAAACTGTTTTTT. It translates to CASSEVGGREKLFF.

The V and J genes are TRBV4-2 and TRBJ2-7; 8 bases map to TRBD2. V lost 4 bases and J lost 0; bases outside the gene matches: 11. The CDR3 has 17 amino acids. From germline, CDR1 is LGHNA and CDR2 YNFKEQ. The CDR3 nucleotides are TGTGCCAGCAGCCGGAAGAAGCAAGCGGGAGACTCCTACGAGCAGTACTTC. This codes for CASSRKKQAGDSYEQYF.

The chain combines TRBV6-5 with TRBJ2-7; TRBD1 aligns across 7 bases. This CDR3 spans 15 amino acids. CDR1 and CDR2 (germline): MNHEY, SVGAGI. With 0 bases clipped from V and 3 bases from J, the junction kept 5 bases outside the gene matches. The CDR3 coding sequence is TGTGCCAGCAGTTACTCAGGGGGACAGATCTACGAGCAGTACTTC. Translated, it gives CASSYSGGQIYEQYF.

The chain recombines TRBV6-5 with TRBJ2-7, with 7 bases lining up with TRBD1. Germline lookup yields CDR1 MNHEY and CDR2 SVGAGI. After removal of 6 bases from V and 5 bases from J, the junction contained 13 bases not matched to a gene. The CDR3 loop spans 15 amino acids. This CDR3 is CASSQLGQARHEQYF. The CDR3 DNA is TGTGCCAGCAGCCAACTTGGACAGGCGAGGCACGAGCAGTACTTC.

This clone appeared once. The rearrangement joins TRBV7-2 to TRBJ2-7; 8 nucleotides align to TRBD2. The CDR3 has 17 amino acids. V dropped 5 bases and J dropped 2; count of bases not matched to a gene: 14. The germline CDR1 and CDR2 sequences are SGHTA and FQGNSA. This chain's CDR3 is CASSRGGRGATTYEQYF. The CDR3 DNA sequence: TGTGCCAGCAGCCGGGGGGGGAGAGGCGCCACGACCTACGAGCAGTACTTC.

This chain joins TRBV6-5 and TRBJ2-2; D not resolved. The CDR3 contains 16 residues. Trimming left V 2 bases short and J 2 bases short, with 12 bases between. Germline V gives CDR1 MNHEY, CDR2 SVGAGI. The CDR3 DNA follows: TGTGCCAGCAGTTACACCCCCGGCGGTAACACCGGGGAGCTGTTTTTT. This gives the protein CASSYTPGGNTGELFF.

The chain couples TRBV27 to TRBJ2-3, with unresolved D. CDR1 and CDR2 from the germline V gene are MNHEY and SMNVEV (reference sequence). V was cut by 0 bases and J by 2 bases, with 9 bases left in between. This CDR3 comprises 15 residues. CDR3 sequence (DNA): TGTGCCAGCAGTTTATCGGCGGTGGCCACAGATACGCAGTATTTT. Protein: CASSLSAVATDTQYF.

This clone was seen only a few times. This chain links TRBV6-5 with TRBJ1-6, with TRBD1 matching over 10 bases. CDR1 and CDR2 from the germline V gene are MNHEY and SVGAGI. CDR3 length equals 15 residues. V lost 6 bases and J lost 8; bases outside the gene matches: 7. CDR3 protein: CASSPDRGPYSPLHF. As DNA, the CDR3 is TGTGCCAGCAGCCCCGACAGGGGGCCCTATTCACCCCTCCACTTT.

V and J are TRBV19 and TRBJ1-2; 9 bases align to TRBD1. The J segment lost 8 bases and the V segment lost 5 bases, leaving 12 bases of the junction unmatched. Per germline, CDR1 LNHDA and CDR2 SQIVND (reference sequence). The CDR3 covers 15 residues. In nucleotides, the CDR3 is TGTGCCAGTAGTGGGACCGGGACAGGGCCGGTGGGCTACACCTTC. It encodes CASSGTGTGPVGYTF.

This clone was detected only a few times. This chain joins TRBV5-1 and TRBJ1-2; D remains unclear. The germline V gene encodes CDR1 SGHRS and CDR2 YFSETQ. The CDR3 is made up of 15 amino acids. Trimming took 4 bases from V and 2 from J, leaving 15 bases between them. CDR3 in amino acids: CASSPTPGTNYGYTF. DNA of the CDR3: TGCGCCAGCAGCCCCACTCCCGGTACCAACTATGGCTACACCTTC.

The rearrangement uses TRBV11-3 and TRBJ2-1, with 9 bases aligning to TRBD1. With 5 bases clipped from V and 0 bases from J, the junction kept 8 bases outside the gene matches. The CDR3 totals 17 residues. Germline assignment: CDR1 SGHNT and CDR2 YENEEA. The CDR3 protein is CASSDRQGGGSYNEQFF. The CDR3, as DNA: TGTGCCAGCAGCGACCGACAGGGGGGGGGCTCCTACAATGAGCAGTTCTTC.

This clone was seen once. This chain connects TRBV15 to TRBJ2-7, with TRBD1 matching 8 bases. The CDR3 is 15 amino acids. Per the germline V gene, CDR1 is LNHNV and CDR2 is YYDKDF (reference sequence). With V trimmed by 5 bases and J by 3 bases, 9 bases remained unmatched. CDR3 in amino acids: CATSRRTGSVYEQYF. The CDR3 nucleotides read TGTGCCACCAGCCGTCGGACAGGGTCGGTCTACGAGCAGTACTTC.

The chain links TRBV6-5 to TRBJ2-2; D assignment may be TRBD1 or TRBD2 (5 bases each). CDR1 and CDR2 from the germline V gene are MNHEY and SVGAGI. The length of the CDR3 is 12 residues. The CDR3 DNA reads TGTGCTGGGACCGCGAACACCGGGGAGCTGTTTTTT. This translates into CAGTANTGELFF.